The clone carrying this T cell receptor beta chain was counted between two and nine times. Antigen specificity is unknown. Amplification yielded TCR beta CDR3 regions, with RNA transcripts as the source. Initially, a first-round RT-PCR of the TCR CDR3 employed the HTBI primer set. One entry per CDR3 protein results from TCRdb running MiXCR on the multiplex PCR reads. The profile shows approximately 620,000 distinct CDR3 sequences, about 14% of them singletons. The data were taken from a study of T cells in Graves' hyperthyroidism and ophthalmopathy. General study results and limits: Appearing also in blood were most of the thyroid clonotypes expanded above 0.001. Ophthalmopathy stood apart from stable hyperthyroidism in a 13 V-J model.

Out of roughly 10 ml of fresh peripheral blood came the PBMCs. The sequencing input was blood. This receptor was identified in a woman aged 25 to 39 with Graves' hyperthyroidism that later progressed to Graves' ophthalmopathy.

DNA for the CDR3: TGCAGTGCCAATAGCGGGAGGGCCCCCTACGAGCAGTACTTC. Translating it yields CSANSGRAPYEQYF. The chain joins TRBV20-1 to TRBJ2-7; TRBD2 agrees at 11 bases. CDR1 DFQATT and CDR2 SNEGSKA come from the germline V gene (reference sequence). The CDR3 is 14 residues long. With 6 bases clipped from V and 2 bases from J, the junction kept 6 bases outside the gene matches.